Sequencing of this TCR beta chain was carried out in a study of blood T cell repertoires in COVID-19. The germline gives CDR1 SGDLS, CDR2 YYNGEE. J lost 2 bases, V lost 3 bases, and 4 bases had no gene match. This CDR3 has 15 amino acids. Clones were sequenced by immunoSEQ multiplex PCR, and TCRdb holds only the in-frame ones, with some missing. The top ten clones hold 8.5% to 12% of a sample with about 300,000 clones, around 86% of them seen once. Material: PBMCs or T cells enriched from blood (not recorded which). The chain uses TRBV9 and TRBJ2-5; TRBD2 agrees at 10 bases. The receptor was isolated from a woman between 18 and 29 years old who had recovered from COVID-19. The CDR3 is CASSAGTSVQETQYF. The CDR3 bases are TGTGCCAGCAGCGCCGGGACTAGCGTTCAAGAGACCCAGTACTTC.